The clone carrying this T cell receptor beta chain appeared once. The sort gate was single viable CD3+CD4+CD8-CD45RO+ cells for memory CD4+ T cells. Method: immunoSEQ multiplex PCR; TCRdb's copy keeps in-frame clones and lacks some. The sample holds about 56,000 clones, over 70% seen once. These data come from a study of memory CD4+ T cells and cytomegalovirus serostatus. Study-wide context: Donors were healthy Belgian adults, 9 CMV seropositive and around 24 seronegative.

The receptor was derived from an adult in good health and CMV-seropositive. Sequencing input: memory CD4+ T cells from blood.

The CDR3 reads CASSPYPRDSVSLQYF. For the CDR3, the DNA is TGTGCCAGCAGCCCCTACCCCCGGGACTCCGTTTCGTTGCAGTACTTC. The chain uses TRBV7-2 and TRBJ2-7, with D tentatively TRBD2 (6 bases). V lost 5 bases and J 9 bases, leaving 26 bases between the germline ends. The CDR3 sequence is 16 residues long. From germline, CDR1 is SGHTA and CDR2 FQGNSA.